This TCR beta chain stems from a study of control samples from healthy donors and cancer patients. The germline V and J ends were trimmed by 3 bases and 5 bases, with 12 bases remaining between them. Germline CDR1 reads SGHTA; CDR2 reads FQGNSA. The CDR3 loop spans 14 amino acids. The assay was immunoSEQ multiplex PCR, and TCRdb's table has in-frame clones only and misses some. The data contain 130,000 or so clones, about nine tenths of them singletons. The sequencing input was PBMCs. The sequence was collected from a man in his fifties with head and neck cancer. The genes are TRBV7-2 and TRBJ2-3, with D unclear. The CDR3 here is CASSFGPNVDTQYF. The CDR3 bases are TGTGCCAGCAGCTTCGGGCCGAATGTAGATACGCAGTATTTT.